The next 23 T cell receptor beta chains were all read from a single sample in a study of shared clonotypes between healthy human individuals. TCRdb's table, derived via immunoSEQ multiplex PCR, lists solely in-frame clones and lacks some. The profile shows about a million clones, roughly 80% of them singletons. The sequenced material came from memory CD4+ T cells from PBMCs. As for subset: CD45RA-negative fraction. The receptors stem from a man aged 18-30 years in good health. Some clones in this sample may be carry-over from other donors' samples.

The chain is built from TRBV7-9 and TRBJ1-6, with D hard to call. Germline lookup yields CDR1 SEHNR and CDR2 FQNEAQ (reference sequence). The CDR3 runs 14 residues. The V and J ends lost 8 bases and 0 bases respectively, with 8 bases between them. CDR3 sequence reads: CASQLSSYNSPLHF. CDR3 nucleotide sequence: TGTGCCAGCCAACTGAGCTCCTATAATTCACCCCTCCACTTT.

DNA of the CDR3: TGTGCCAGCAGCGTAGGAGCGGGGTTATACAATGAGCAGTTCTTC. It codes for CASSVGAGLYNEQFF. This chain uses TRBV9 with TRBJ2-1, with TRBD2 identical over 7 bases. The CDR3 runs 15 residues. Germline CDR1 reads SGDLS; CDR2 reads YYNGEE. Losses at the gene ends were 0 bases for V and 4 bases for J; bases not matched to a gene: 4.

This sequence joins TRBV5-1 and TRBJ2-2; the D gene is possibly TRBD1 (5 bases). Germline CDR1 reads SGHRS; CDR2 reads YFSETQ. The V end was cut by 1 base, the J end by 7 bases, with 11 bases between. This CDR3 has 14 amino acids. The CDR3 is CASSLQGGHGELFF. CDR3 nucleotides: TGCGCCAGCAGCTTGCAGGGTGGGCACGGGGAGCTGTTTTTT.

This clone has a single count. V and J are TRBV28 and TRBJ1-2, with TRBD1 as a possible D gene (6 bases). The V end lost 5 bases, the J end lost 3 bases, and 19 bases lay between the germline ends. This CDR3 is 16 amino acids long. Germline V gene lookup returns CDR1 MDHEN and CDR2 SYDVKM. CDR3 sequence: CASSENPGQRDYGYTF. In nucleotides, the CDR3 is TGTGCCAGCAGTGAAAACCCCGGACAGAGAGACTATGGCTACACCTTC.

The chain carries TRBV6-4 and TRBJ1-2, with unresolved D. V dropped 3 bases and J dropped 4 bases, with 21 bases sitting between them. CDR3 length: 17 amino acids. The germline V gene encodes CDR1 MRHNA and CDR2 SNTAGT. The CDR3 DNA is TGTGCCAGCAGTGAAGCGGTCAGATCGGGTAAAAGCTATGGCTACACCTTC. It codes for CASSEAVRSGKSYGYTF.

The chain joins TRBV7-8 to TRBJ2-5; 10 nucleotides align to TRBD2. V trimming: 5 bases; J trimming: 2 bases; junction bases outside the gene matches: 11. This CDR3 has 17 residues. Germline V CDR1 and CDR2: SGHVS, FQNEAQ. The CDR3 nucleotides are TGTGCCAGCAGCCCGGGGCAGCGGGAGGGGGGGCAAGAGACCCAGTACTTC. It codes for CASSPGQREGGQETQYF.

The chain combines TRBV9 with TRBJ2-1; D may be TRBD2 (5 bases). The germline CDR1 and CDR2 sequences are SGDLS and YYNGEE. CDR3 length equals 13 residues. Trimming cost V 2 bases and J 10 bases, with 13 bases left between them. The CDR3 coding sequence is TGTGCCAGCAGCGTCGACCTAGAGCGGGAGCAGTTCTTC. Its protein product is CASSVDLEREQFF. The full variable domain, rest sourced from reference TRBV9 and TRBJ2-1, is DSGVTQTPKHLITATGQRVTLRCSPRSGDLSVYWYQQSLDQGLQFLIQYYNGEERAKGNILERFSAQQFPDLHSELNLSSLELGDSALYFCASSVDLEREQFFGPGTRLTVL.

This clone has only one observation. This sequence joins TRBV29-1 and TRBJ1-2; the match to TRBD1 covers 11 bases. There are 14 residues in the CDR3. With V trimmed by 0 bases and J by 7 bases, 4 bases remained unmatched. The germline V gene has CDR1 SQVTM and CDR2 ANQGSEA. The CDR3 protein is CSVEEGQGEGGYTF. CDR3 in DNA: TGCAGCGTTGAAGAGGGACAGGGGGAGGGTGGCTACACCTTC.

Concerning this clone: A much larger clone is a single base away; this may be a read error. Other DNA sequences of this sample code for an identical CDR3. This chain connects TRBV9 to TRBJ1-5; 7 nucleotides align to TRBD1. J gave up 4 bases and V 3 bases, and 1 base lay outside the gene matches. Germline values: CDR1 SGDLS, CDR2 YYNGEE. This CDR3 region has 13 residues. The CDR3 DNA follows: TGTGCCAGCAGCGGGACAGGTAATCAGCCCCAGCATTTT. Translation: CASSGTGNQPQHF. Full variable domain (rest looked up from reference TRBV9 and TRBJ1-5): DSGVTQTPKHLITATGQRVTLRCSPRSGDLSVYWYQQSLDQGLQFLIQYYNGEERAKGNILERFSAQQFPDLHSELNLSSLELGDSALYFCASSGTGNQPQHFGDGTRLSIL.

V and J are TRBV29-1 and TRBJ1-1; 7 bases are shared with TRBD1. V trimming: 4 bases; J trimming: 0 bases; junction bases outside the gene matches: 8. Germline CDR1 and CDR2: SQVTM and ANQGSEA. There are 15 residues in the CDR3. The CDR3 loop reads CSVGDVGGLNTEAFF. The CDR3 region has the DNA TGCAGCGTTGGGGATGTAGGGGGCCTGAACACTGAAGCTTTCTTT.

Points on this clone: An end of the junction differs from the germline gene, which may be a read error. The chain carries TRBV4-1 and TRBJ1-2, with D unclear. The CDR3 consists of 15 residues. The germline gives CDR1 MGHRA, CDR2 YSYEKL. The CDR3 nucleotides read TGCGCCAGCAGCCAAGACCGGGGTCTCAACTATGGCCACACCTTC. It is translated as CASSQDRGLNYGHTF.

The CDR3 sequence is CASSLQADFGGGYTF. The DNA for the CDR3 is TGCGCCAGCAGCTTGCAAGCTGATTTCGGTGGTGGCTACACCTTC. V gene TRBV5-1 combines with J gene TRBJ1-2; D unresolved. V lost 1 base and J lost 7, with 17 bases in between. The germline CDR1 and CDR2 sequences are SGHRS and YFSETQ. The CDR3 is 15 residues long.

The rearrangement uses TRBV25-1 and TRBJ1-1, with D unresolved. Germline CDR1 is MGHDK and CDR2 is SYGVNS. CDR3 length: 13 amino acids. V was pared by 7 bases and J by 5 bases, with 14 bases between. CDR3 nucleotides: TGTGCCAGCACTACGGGCCCTGGAACTGAAGCTTTCTTT. Translated, it gives CASTTGPGTEAFF.

The chain combines TRBV27 with TRBJ2-1; D is possibly TRBD1 or TRBD2 (5 bases each). CDR1 and CDR2 from the germline V gene are MNHEY and SMNVEV (reference sequence). The CDR3 has 15 amino acids. Trimming took 6 bases from V and 13 from J, leaving 25 bases between them. CDR3 region: CASSPGPQSLSGQFF. CDR3 DNA: TGTGCCAGCAGCCCGGGACCCCAAAGCCTGTCGGGACAGTTCTTC.

In its sample, this clone was seen a few times. This sequence joins TRBV12-5 and TRBJ2-2; D not certain. The germline V and J ends were trimmed by 0 bases and 5 bases, with 4 bases remaining between them. The CDR3 contains 13 residues. Germline CDR1 LGHNT, CDR2 FRNRAP. The CDR3 reads CASGLVITGELFF. In DNA, the CDR3 is TGTGCTAGTGGTTTGGTAATAACCGGGGAGCTGTTTTTT.

This clone has more than one count but fewer than ten. This chain links TRBV7-3 with TRBJ2-2; TRBD1 or TRBD2 may be the D gene (5 bases each). V lost 5 bases and J 4 bases, leaving 14 bases between the germline ends. This CDR3 spans 15 amino acids. Germline CDR1 reads SGHTA; CDR2 reads FQGTGA. The chain's CDR3 is CASSLARDGTGELFF. DNA of the CDR3: TGTGCCAGCAGCCTTGCTAGGGACGGCACCGGGGAGCTGTTTTTT.

A single count supports this clone. The V call is TRBV5-1, the J call TRBJ2-1, with 11 bases that match TRBD1. Germline loops: CDR1 SGHRS, CDR2 YFSETQ. J was trimmed by 6 bases and V by 3 bases; bases with no gene match: 11. The CDR3 has 17 amino acids. The CDR3 loop reads CASSSSILGQGGNEQFF. DNA for the CDR3: TGCGCCAGCAGCTCATCAATCCTGGGACAGGGGGGCAATGAGCAGTTCTTC. Based on the CDR3 plus reference TRBV5-1 and TRBJ2-1, the full variable domain is KAGVTQTPRYLIKTRGQQVTLSCSPISGHRSVSWYQQTPGQGLQFLFEYFSETQRNKGNFPGRFSGRQFSNSRSEMNVSTLELGDSALYLCASSSSILGQGGNEQFFGPGTRLTVL.

The genes are TRBV7-7 and TRBJ2-5; 10 positions agree with TRBD2. J lost 4 bases, V lost 3 bases, and 5 bases had no gene match. Germline values: CDR1 SSHAT, CDR2 FNYEAQ (reference sequence). CDR3 length equals 15 residues. DNA of the CDR3: TGTGCCAGCAGCTTCCTAGCGGGAGCAGGAGAGACCCAGTACTTC. Translation: CASSFLAGAGETQYF.

V usage is TRBV28 and J usage is TRBJ2-2; D is unresolved. Per the germline V gene, CDR1 is MDHEN and CDR2 is SYDVKM. This CDR3 spans 14 amino acids. The germline V and J ends were trimmed by 4 bases and 1 base, with 7 bases remaining between them. CDR3 in amino acids: CASSSSRNTGELFF. CDR3 nucleotide sequence: TGTGCCAGCAGTTCCTCTCGGAACACCGGGGAGCTGTTTTTT. Based on the CDR3 plus reference TRBV28 and TRBJ2-2, the full variable domain is DVKVTQSSRYLVKRTGEKVFLECVQDMDHENMFWYRQDPGLGLRLIYFSYDVKMKEKGDIPEGYSVSREKKERFSLILESASTNQTSMYLCASSSSRNTGELFFGEGSRLTVL.

This clone was observed a single time. This sequence joins TRBV18 and TRBJ2-7, with D perhaps given as TRBD1 or TRBD2 (5 bases each). This CDR3 has 14 residues. Germline CDR1 and CDR2: KGHSH and LQKENI. V lost 3 bases and J lost 5, with 14 bases in between. CDR3 in amino acids: CASSPGRVYNEQYF. CDR3 DNA sequence: TGTGCCAGCTCACCGGGACGAGTATATAACGAGCAGTACTTC.

For this clone: One base away lies a much larger clone, so this may be a sequencing read error. Because the CDR3's place on the DNA is in doubt, the DNA is left out and the CDR3 is given as listed by TCRdb. Additional DNA sequences in this sample encode the identical CDR3. The rearrangement joins TRBV7-9 to TRBJ1-1. The CDR3 has 14 residues if both end residues are counted. Germline V gives CDR1 SEHNR, CDR2 FQNEAQ (reference sequence). CDR3: CASSVGRGNTEAFF.

This chain connects TRBV18 to TRBJ2-7; D is perhaps TRBD2 (5 bases). This CDR3 contains 14 residues. V gave up 0 bases and J gave up 6 bases, with 12 bases separating them. Germline lookup yields CDR1 KGHSH and CDR2 LQKENI. The CDR3 DNA reads TGTGCCAGCTCACCACCGACTAAAGTGGGCGAGCAGTACTTC. This codes for CASSPPTKVGEQYF. Together with reference TRBV18 and TRBJ2-7, the CDR3 gives the full variable domain: NAGVMQNPRHLVRRRGQEARLRCSPMKGHSHVYWYRQLPEEGLKFMVYLQKENIIDESGMPKERFSAEFPKEGPSILRIQQVVRGDSAAYFCASSPPTKVGEQYFGPGTRLTVT.

The chain links TRBV29-1 to TRBJ2-7; 11 positions match TRBD1. CDR3 length equals 15 residues. V trimming: 4 bases; J trimming: 5 bases; junction bases outside the gene matches: 10. The germline V gene has CDR1 SQVTM and CDR2 ANQGSEA. In DNA form, the CDR3 reads TGCAGCGTTGCGGACAGGGGGCGGGTGTGGAACGAGCAGTACTTC. Translation gives CSVADRGRVWNEQYF.